The present entry profiles one T cell receptor beta chain with its context. No antigen is known for it. The CDR3 loop spans 15 amino acids. Germline loops: CDR1 SNHLY, CDR2 FYNNEI. Trimming shortened V by 7 bases and J by 2 bases, and 15 bases separated the two germline ends. This sample stems from a study of cytomegalovirus exposure and HLA in healthy donors. General study findings and limits: In a later analysis, donors in an Asian-associated ancestry cluster reportedly had fewer N-insertions in productive TCRs than the cohort mean.

The PCR ran on 60 Vbeta and 13 Jbeta primers. Sequenced by immunoSEQ multiplex PCR; TCRdb stores in-frame clones only, minus some. The top ten clones hold over 9.5% of a sample with about 89,000 clones, about 76% of them seen once. Input material: PBMCs. This chain uses TRBV2 with TRBJ1-5; possible D gene TRBD1, 5 bases. This TCR came from a man aged 30 to 39 in good health and CMV-seropositive. CDR3 in amino acids: CASTAQGFGNQPQHF. CDR3 nucleotide sequence: TGTGCCAGCACTGCGCAGGGATTCGGCAATCAGCCCCAGCATTTT.